A selection of T cell receptor beta chains follows, all from one sample in a study of cytomegalovirus exposure and HLA in healthy donors. The repertoire was sequenced with immunoSEQ multiplex PCR; TCRdb's copy has only in-frame clones and lacks some. Among 120,000 or so clones listed, around 83% were seen once. The specimen sequenced was PBMCs. The receptors were sampled from a woman aged 55-70 years in good health and CMV-seropositive. Both conserved end residues are trimmed from each CDR3. The order of the fields is J gene, clone size, V gene, CDR3 protein. The size entry is marked missing in some rows and otherwise reads once, few, many or a size class.

J: TRBJ1-1; size: NA; V: TRBV7-3; CDR3: ASSLWGGNTEAF
J: NA; size: once; V: TRBV27; CDR3: ASSLRQGVSYEQY
J: TRBJ2-7; size: NA; V: TRBV28; CDR3: ASNPPGHSLNEQY
J: TRBJ1-1; size: NA; V: TRBV4-1; CDR3: ASSTGVNTEAF
J: TRBJ2-2; size: NA; V: TRBV9; CDR3: ASSVLAGGSNTGELF
J: TRBJ1-2; size: once; V: TRBV5-5; CDR3: ASSILDSSYGYT
J: TRBJ2-2; size: NA; V: TRBV5-5; CDR3: ASSPVITGELF
J: TRBJ1-2; size: NA; V: TRBV5-1; CDR3: ASSDGDRGYGYT
J: TRBJ2-7; size: few; V: TRBV6-1; CDR3: ASSDGAGWYSEQY
J: TRBJ2-7; size: NA; V: TRBV6-6; CDR3: ASSYSGNSYEQY
J: TRBJ2-7; size: NA; V: TRBV21-1; CDR3: ASSLRPGLAGAVYEQY
J: TRBJ2-7; size: NA; V: TRBV19; CDR3: ASSRQMSSYEQY
J: TRBJ1-4; size: NA; V: TRBV20-1; CDR3: SARSGEKLF
J: TRBJ1-1; size: NA; V: TRBV6-5; CDR3: ASSYPGQIDTEAF
J: TRBJ2-3; size: NA; V: TRBV27; CDR3: ASSWGGTDTQY
J: TRBJ2-1; size: NA; V: TRBV28; CDR3: ASSWTGTSGEQF
J: TRBJ2-7; size: NA; V: TRBV13; CDR3: ASSFSGTSGVYEQY
J: TRBJ1-3; size: few; V: TRBV5-6; CDR3: ASSRGTGSGNTIY
J: TRBJ2-1; size: NA; V: TRBV11-2; CDR3: ASSLDNRGSYNEQF
J: TRBJ1-4; size: NA; V: TRBV5-6; CDR3: ASSFINEKLF
J: TRBJ1-5; size: NA; V: TRBV30; CDR3: AWNRGGVPQPQH
J: TRBJ2-3; size: few; V: TRBV28; CDR3: ASSFGVGIIAGTQY
J: TRBJ2-7; size: NA; V: TRBV5-1; CDR3: ASSLLAGGDEQY
J: TRBJ2-3; size: NA; V: TRBV25-1; CDR3: ASSEWGGAGVLDTQY
J: TRBJ1-5; size: NA; V: TRBV7-9; CDR3: ASSRNSGNQPQH
J: TRBJ1-2; size: NA; V: TRBV4-1; CDR3: ASSQDRQGALHYGYT
J: TRBJ2-1; size: NA; V: TRBV7-2; CDR3: ASSLGASGSNEQF
J: TRBJ2-1; size: NA; V: TRBV29-1; CDR3: SVEGQGIEQF